Listed here are 14 T cell receptor beta chains from one sample, sequenced in a study of control samples from healthy donors and cancer patients. The assay was immunoSEQ multiplex PCR, and TCRdb's table has in-frame clones only and misses some. The sample consists of around 90,000 clones, approximately 87% of them appearing once. The sample consisted of blood. Source of these receptors: a woman in her thirties or forties in good health.

CDR3 nucleotide sequence: TGTGCCAGCAGCCGCGGACAGGTTAATGAAAAACTGTTTTTT. Protein: CASSRGQVNEKLFF. The chain employs TRBV3-1 (or the pseudogene TRBV3-2) and TRBJ1-4; 7 bases fit TRBD1. From germline, CDR1 is LGHDT and CDR2 YNNKEL (reference sequence). This CDR3 contains 14 residues. Trimming removed 4 bases from V and 4 bases from J; junction bases left unmatched: 3.

This clone was seen at least ten times. This chain links TRBV4-3 with TRBJ1-1; possible D gene TRBD1, 6 bases. CDR3 size: 15 residues. Germline V gene lookup returns CDR1 LGHNA and CDR2 YSLEER. Trimming removed 4 bases at V and 5 bases at J, with 17 bases between. CDR3 amino acids: CASSPTQGSWTEAFF. The CDR3, as DNA: TGCGCCAGCAGCCCTACACAGGGAAGTTGGACTGAAGCTTTCTTT.

This sequence joins TRBV10-1 and TRBJ2-3, with TRBD2 matching 8 bases. The V segment lost 3 bases and the J segment 2 bases; nucleotides outside the gene matches: 7. Germline CDR1 and CDR2: WNHNN and SYGVQD (reference sequence). This CDR3 has 16 residues. The CDR3 here is CASSDYNSGATDTQYF. Written as DNA, the CDR3 is TGCGCCAGCAGTGACTATAATAGCGGGGCCACAGATACGCAGTATTTT.

The rearrangement uses TRBV5-8 and TRBJ2-4; D gene unclear. CDR3 length equals 15 residues. The ends were cut back, 4 bases at V and 0 bases at J, with 11 bases in the middle. Germline V gene data show CDR1 as SGHTS and CDR2 as YDEGEE. The DNA of the CDR3 is TGTGCCAGCAGCCCGGACCTACTAGCCAAAAACATTCAGTACTTC. Protein sequence: CASSPDLLAKNIQYF.

The rearrangement uses TRBV29-1 and TRBJ1-3; D not certain. Germline V gives CDR1 SQVTM, CDR2 ANQGSEA. The CDR3 is 11 amino acids. V was shortened by 3 bases and J by 4 bases, with 4 bases between the two germline ends. For the CDR3, the DNA is TGCAGCGTTGAGGACGGAAACACCATATATTTT. Protein: CSVEDGNTIYF.

The chain is built from TRBV30 and TRBJ1-1; 7 nucleotides match TRBD1. V dropped 3 bases and J dropped 3; count of bases not matched to a gene: 4. Germline V gene sequence: CDR1 GTSNPN, CDR2 SVGIG (reference sequence). CDR3 length: 13 amino acids. The CDR3 DNA reads TGTGCCTGGAGAGGGGACAGCTACACTGAAGCTTTCTTT. Protein sequence: CAWRGDSYTEAFF. Looking up the rest from reference TRBV30 and TRBJ1-1 gives the full variable domain: SQTIHQWPATLVQPVGSPLSLECTVEGTSNPNLYWYRQAAGRGLQLLFYSVGIGQISSEVPQNLSASRPQDRQFILSSKKLLLSDSGFYLCAWRGDSYTEAFFGQGTRLTVV.

The chain couples TRBV5-1 to TRBJ1-6, with 7 bases matching TRBD1. Per germline, CDR1 SGHRS and CDR2 YFSETQ. This CDR3 spans 15 amino acids. Trimming removed 3 bases from V and 7 bases from J; junction bases left unmatched: 7. The CDR3 reads CASSSGGQLNSPLHF. The DNA for the CDR3 is TGCGCCAGCAGCTCGGGGGGACAGCTCAATTCACCCCTCCACTTT.

In DNA form, the CDR3 reads TGTGCCAGCAGCGTAGTGGCTAGCGGGGGCCATTACAATGAGCAGTTCTTC. Its protein product is CASSVVASGGHYNEQFF. This rearrangement joins TRBV9 to TRBJ2-1, with 10 bases aligning to TRBD2. The germline gives CDR1 SGDLS, CDR2 YYNGEE. The CDR3 length is 17 residues. Trimming took 0 bases from V and 4 from J; bases not matched to a gene: 7.

The chain joins TRBV3-1 (or the pseudogene TRBV3-2) to TRBJ2-1; D is unresolved. This CDR3 has 12 amino acids. Trimming took off 1 base at V and 5 bases at J, with 3 bases between the two ends. CDR1 and CDR2 from the germline V gene are LGHDT and YNNKEL (reference sequence). In DNA, the CDR3 is TGTGCCAGCAGCCAAGTGGACAATGAGCAGTTCTTC. Its translation: CASSQVDNEQFF.

The chain is built from TRBV19 and TRBJ1-6; 10 bases fit TRBD1. Per germline, CDR1 LNHDA and CDR2 SQIVND (reference sequence). V shed 5 bases and J 9 bases; nucleotides not matched to a gene: 13. The length of the CDR3 is 17 residues. As DNA, the CDR3 is TGTGCCAGTAGTCCCTCCCGGGACAGGGGTTACGTTTCACCCCTCCACTTT. Its translation is CASSPSRDRGYVSPLHF. The variable domain in full, completed from reference TRBV19 and TRBJ1-6, reads DGGITQSPKYLFRKEGQNVTLSCEQNLNHDAMYWYRQDPGQGLRLIYYSQIVNDFQKGDIAEGYSVSREKKESFPLTVTSAQKNPTAFYLCASSPSRDRGYVSPLHFGNGTRLTVT.

The rearrangement links TRBV4-1 to TRBJ2-1, with 14 nucleotides matching TRBD2. CDR1 is MGHRA and CDR2 is YSYEKL in the germline V gene. The CDR3 length is 15 residues. V was pared by 3 bases and J by 7 bases, with 2 bases of the junction left unmatched. CDR3: CASSQTSGGANEQFF. The CDR3 nucleotides are TGCGCCAGCAGCCAGACTAGCGGGGGGGCAAATGAGCAGTTCTTC.

This clone was counted a single time. This chain joins TRBV2 and TRBJ2-5; TRBD2 might be the D (6 bases). In germline, CDR1 is SNHLY, CDR2 FYNNEI. Trimming pared 6 bases from V and 5 bases from J, leaving 16 bases between. The CDR3 length is 14 residues. In DNA form, the CDR3 reads TGTGCCAGCAGGCTCCGGGAGACTCTGGAGACCCAGTACTTC. This encodes CASRLRETLETQYF.

The genes are TRBV6-5 and TRBJ2-1, with TRBD1 as a possible D gene (6 bases). V gave up 6 bases and J gave up 5 bases, with 14 bases separating them. Germline V gene lookup returns CDR1 MNHEY and CDR2 SVGAGI. This CDR3 contains 14 residues. For the CDR3, the DNA is TGTGCCAGCAGCCCCGGGCAGGGGCACAATGAGCAGTTCTTC. Protein: CASSPGQGHNEQFF.

The chain couples TRBV11-3 to TRBJ2-7; TRBD2 might be the D (7 bases). V dropped 3 bases and J dropped 0 bases, with 9 bases sitting between them. The V gene's germline CDR1 is SGHNT and CDR2 YENEEA. This CDR3 comprises 14 residues. The CDR3 loop reads CASSLGGASYEQYF. The CDR3 bases are TGTGCCAGCAGCTTGGGGGGGGCCTCCTACGAGCAGTACTTC.